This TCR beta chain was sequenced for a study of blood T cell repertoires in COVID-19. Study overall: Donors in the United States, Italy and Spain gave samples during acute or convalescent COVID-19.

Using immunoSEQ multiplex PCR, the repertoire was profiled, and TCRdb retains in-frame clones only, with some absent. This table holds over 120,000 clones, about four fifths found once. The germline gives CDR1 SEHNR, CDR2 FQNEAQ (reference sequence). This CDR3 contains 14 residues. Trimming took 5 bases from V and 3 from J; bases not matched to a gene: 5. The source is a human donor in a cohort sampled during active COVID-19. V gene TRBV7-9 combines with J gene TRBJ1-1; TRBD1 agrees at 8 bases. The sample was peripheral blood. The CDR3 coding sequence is TGTGCCAGCAGCCCCAGGGGGCACGACACTGAAGCTTTCTTT. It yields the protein CASSPRGHDTEAFF.